The clone carrying this TCR beta chain was counted a few times. What it recognizes is unknown. Regions amplified from RNA transcripts were the TCR beta CDR3 regions. The TCR CDR3 first-round RT-PCR relied on the HTBI primer set. MiXCR, run by TCRdb on the multiplex PCR reads, gives a single entry per CDR3 protein. Of tens of thousands of distinct CDR3 sequences in the sample, roughly 56% were seen once. The entry originates in a study of T cells in Graves' hyperthyroidism and ophthalmopathy. Hyperthyroidism in the patients, aged 18 to 65, was newly diagnosed and under 2 months in duration. Study results and limitations: Most clonotypes expanded in thyroid above 0.001 were likewise present in blood. Ophthalmopathy was told apart from stable hyperthyroidism by a 13 V-J model.

The CDR3 totals 15 residues. Losses at the gene ends were 2 bases for V and 2 bases for J; bases not matched to a gene: 4. CDR1 is SGHAT and CDR2 is FQNNGV in the germline V gene. This clonotype was sampled from a man younger than 30 with Graves' hyperthyroidism. Sequencing used peripheral blood or thyroid tissue (not recorded which). The V and J genes are TRBV11-2 and TRBJ2-5; 8 nucleotides align to TRBD2. CDR3 residues: CASSLSGSGQETQYF. CDR3 sequence (DNA): TGTGCCAGCAGCTTAAGCGGGAGTGGTCAAGAGACCCAGTACTTC.